This TCR beta chain was sequenced in a study of T cell responses to AZD1222 COVID-19 vaccine. Study outcomes and limitations: Just a handful of AZD1222 recipients were seropositive at baseline.

CDR1 and CDR2 from the germline V gene are SGHTA and FQGTGA. V dropped 2 bases and J dropped 3 bases, with 11 bases sitting between them. CDR3 length equals 14 residues. This clone was seen a handful of times. Its target is not known. Assay: immunoSEQ multiplex PCR; the TCRdb copy retains only in-frame clones and omits some. The table records 120,000 or so clones, roughly 87% of them present only once. The clonotype originates from an adult in good health. The chain carries TRBV7-3 and TRBJ2-7; D is perhaps TRBD2 (7 bases). The specimen was peripheral blood, collected on day 0 of AZD1222 vaccination. CDR3 region: CASSLGRGRYEQYF. CDR3 coding DNA: TGTGCCAGCAGCTTAGGGCGGGGGCGCTACGAGCAGTACTTC.